A single sample gave rise to the 6 T cell receptor beta chains below, sequenced in a study of blood T cell repertoires in COVID-19. Using immunoSEQ multiplex PCR, the repertoire was profiled, and TCRdb retains in-frame clones only, with some absent. The table includes 14,000 to 15,000 clones, around 92% detected once. The sample taken for sequencing was peripheral blood. The receptors were sampled from a human donor with active COVID-19. The donor label of this sample is uncertain.

The chain employs TRBV4-2 and TRBJ2-7, with D perhaps matching TRBD2 (6 bases). Germline lookup yields CDR1 LGHNA and CDR2 YNFKEQ. The CDR3 is 16 amino acids. Trimming removed 4 bases from V and 3 bases from J, with 19 bases in between. The CDR3 DNA sequence: TGTGCCAGCAGCCGCGGGGCGGGAACGGATCGCTACGAGCAGTACTTC. This sequence encodes CASSRGAGTDRYEQYF.

The V and J genes are TRBV19 and TRBJ2-1, with TRBD2 matching 12 bases. V shed 5 bases and J 5 bases; nucleotides not matched to a gene: 19. The CDR3 is made up of 20 amino acids. The germline gives CDR1 LNHDA, CDR2 SQIVND (reference sequence). DNA for the CDR3: TGTGCCAGTAGTCCTCGGACAGGGGGGGCCCTAGCGGGAGGGCACAATGAGCAGTTCTTC. Amino acid sequence: CASSPRTGGALAGGHNEQFF.

The chain couples TRBV5-1 to TRBJ2-3; 10 bases are a match to TRBD2. Losses at the gene ends were 4 bases for V and 3 bases for J; bases not matched to a gene: 14. Germline assignment: CDR1 SGHRS and CDR2 YFSETQ. The CDR3 length is 18 residues. CDR3 DNA: TGCGCCAGCAGCCCATCCCTAGCGGGAGTCAGAAGGACAGATACGCAGTATTTT. Translating gives CASSPSLAGVRRTDTQYF.

The count of this clone is one. The chain couples TRBV24-1 to TRBJ2-1; possibly TRBD1 for D (6 bases). V was cut by 3 bases and J by 3 bases, with 11 bases left in between. Germline V gene data show CDR1 as KGHDR and CDR2 as SFDVKD. The CDR3 has 15 amino acids. CDR3 sequence reads: CATSDPGQYYNEQFF. The CDR3 region has the DNA TGTGCCACCAGTGATCCGGGACAATACTACAATGAGCAGTTCTTC.

The chain joins TRBV27 to TRBJ2-6; weak D call: TRBD2 (7 bases). The CDR3 covers 17 residues. Germline V gene lookup returns CDR1 MNHEY and CDR2 SMNVEV (reference sequence). V lost 5 bases to trimming and J lost 1 base, with 15 bases between them. The chain's CDR3 is CASSKGGGGSGANVLTF. CDR3 bases: TGTGCCAGCAGTAAGGGAGGGGGAGGATCTGGGGCCAACGTCCTGACTTTC.

The V gene is TRBV25-1, the J gene TRBJ1-1; no clear D. This CDR3 is 13 amino acids long. With 1 base removed from V and 6 bases from J, the gap between germline ends came to 9 bases. CDR1 is MGHDK, CDR2 SYGVNS, per germline. CDR3 DNA: TGTGCCAGCAGTGAATTTACTCGGGCTGAAGCTTTCTTT. This encodes CASSEFTRAEAFF.